This T cell receptor beta chain was obtained from a study of T cells in Graves' hyperthyroidism and ophthalmopathy. There were TCR beta CDR3 regions amplified from RNA transcripts. TCR CDR3 underwent first-round RT-PCR with the HTBI primer set. MiXCR, applied by TCRdb to the multiplex PCR reads, yields one record per CDR3 protein. Here the sample spans roughly 660,000 distinct CDR3 sequences, roughly 17% being singletons. This clonotype has only a few counts. Newly diagnosed hyperthyroidism patients aged 18 to 65 years had disease lasting under 2 months. The PBMCs were taken from about 9.7 ml of fresh peripheral blood. V lost 5 bases and J 10 bases, leaving 16 bases between the germline ends. Germline lookup yields CDR1 SGHVS and CDR2 FNYEAQ. The CDR3 has 13 amino acids.

The sequenced sample consisted of blood. The chain uses TRBV7-6 and TRBJ2-3, with TRBD1 as a possible D gene (6 bases). The origin of this receptor is a man in his fifties with Graves' hyperthyroidism. CDR3 sequence reads: CASSPSPGVAQYF. The CDR3 DNA reads as TGTGCCAGCAGCCCGTCCCCAGGGGTGGCGCAGTATTTT.